The 25 T cell receptor beta chains in this list originate from one sample, sequenced in a study of blood T cell repertoires in COVID-19. TCRdb keeps only in-frame clones here, not all; method: immunoSEQ multiplex PCR. The sample yields about 200,000 clones, around three quarters seen once. The sample consisted of peripheral blood. Source of these receptors: a woman in her 70s with acute or convalescent COVID-19.

The chain has TRBV19 and TRBJ2-3; possibly TRBD2 for D (6 bases). The CDR3 totals 17 residues. Germline V gene lookup returns CDR1 LNHDA and CDR2 SQIVND (reference sequence). Deletions cut 3 bases from V and 5 bases from J, with 21 bases between. The CDR3 sequence: CASSILWQTGAGDTQYF. The CDR3 DNA is TGTGCCAGTAGTATTTTGTGGCAGACGGGAGCGGGAGATACGCAGTATTTT.

V gene TRBV5-6 combines with J gene TRBJ2-5, with TRBD2 matching 7 bases. Trimming removed 1 base from V and 4 bases from J; junction bases left unmatched: 7. The CDR3 runs to 15 residues. In germline, CDR1 is SGHDT, CDR2 YYEEEE. The CDR3 spells CASSLSSGSRETQYF. CDR3 coding DNA: TGTGCCAGCAGCTTGTCTAGCGGTAGTAGAGAGACCCAGTACTTC.

This chain links TRBV6-1 with TRBJ2-2, with 8 nucleotides matching TRBD1. The CDR3 consists of 17 residues. Unmatched junction bases numbered 6, after V lost 3 bases and J lost 0 bases. Germline V CDR1 and CDR2: MNHNS, SASEGT. CDR3 nucleotides: TGTGCCAGCAGTGATCGACAGGGGATGACGAACACCGGGGAGCTGTTTTTT. It codes for CASSDRQGMTNTGELFF.

This chain links TRBV2 with TRBJ1-2; possible D gene TRBD1, 6 bases. Germline values: CDR1 SNHLY, CDR2 FYNNEI. The length of the CDR3 is 13 residues. The V end lost 6 bases, the J end lost 8 bases, and 16 bases lay between the germline ends. CDR3 loop: CASSFDRPGGYTF. In DNA form, the CDR3 reads TGTGCCAGCAGCTTCGACAGGCCGGGGGGCTACACCTTC.

This clone was seen just once. The CDR3 here is CASSQDGAGVTGELFF. The CDR3 DNA reads as TGCGCCAGCAGCCAAGATGGCGCGGGAGTTACCGGGGAGCTGTTTTTT. The V call is TRBV4-1, the J call TRBJ2-2, with TRBD2 matching over 7 bases. The V gene end was trimmed by 0 bases and the J gene end by 5 bases; junction bases not matched to a gene: 6. CDR1 MGHRA and CDR2 YSYEKL come from the germline V gene. CDR3 length equals 16 residues.

The chain has TRBV7-9 and TRBJ2-2; TRBD2 agrees at 10 bases. The germline gives CDR1 SEHNR, CDR2 FQNEAQ (reference sequence). The CDR3 length is 15 residues. V shed 5 bases, J shed 0 bases, and the junction held 0 bases outside the gene matches. Here the CDR3 reads CASSTSGANTGELFF. The CDR3 DNA follows: TGTGCCAGCAGCACTAGCGGGGCGAACACCGGGGAGCTGTTTTTT.

The V gene is TRBV29-1, the J gene TRBJ2-3, with 12 bases aligning to TRBD1. With 4 bases clipped from V and 7 bases from J, the junction kept 9 bases outside the gene matches. The CDR3 totals 15 residues. In germline, CDR1 is SQVTM, CDR2 ANQGSEA. The CDR3 loop reads CSVGGTGGVWNTQYF. In nucleotides, the CDR3 is TGCAGCGTTGGAGGGACAGGGGGCGTGTGGAATACGCAGTATTTT.

J is TRBJ2-1 and V is TRBV2; a weak D match, TRBD2 (6 bases). The CDR3 contains 15 residues. The germline gives CDR1 SNHLY, CDR2 FYNNEI. V shed 8 bases and J shed 0 bases, with 14 bases lying between them. This chain's CDR3 is CASWGTEISYNEQFF. CDR3 in DNA: TGTGCCAGCTGGGGGACTGAAATCTCCTACAATGAGCAGTTCTTC.

This clone has a single count. The chain recombines TRBV24-1 with TRBJ2-5; 8 bases fit TRBD1. The germline gives CDR1 KGHDR, CDR2 SFDVKD. CDR3 size: 14 residues. V was clipped by 9 bases and J by 3 bases; unmatched bases: 8. The CDR3 loop is CATRPAGGEETQYF. DNA for the CDR3: TGTGCCACCCGGCCGGCAGGGGGCGAAGAGACCCAGTACTTC.

This chain joins TRBV3-1 (or the pseudogene TRBV3-2) and TRBJ2-5, with 8 bases lining up with TRBD1. J was trimmed by 2 bases and V by 3 bases; bases with no gene match: 5. The CDR3 is 15 amino acids. Germline loops: CDR1 LGHDT, CDR2 YNNKEL (reference sequence). CDR3 sequence reads: CASSHRGRAQETQYF. CDR3 coding DNA: TGTGCCAGCAGCCACAGGGGGCGCGCACAAGAGACCCAGTACTTC.

V is TRBV29-1 and J is TRBJ2-2, with TRBD1 matching 7 bases. Germline V gene data show CDR1 as SQVTM and CDR2 as ANQGSEA. This CDR3 spans 13 amino acids. With 8 bases clipped from V and 2 bases from J, the junction kept 5 bases outside the gene matches. CDR3: CSFRDSNTGELFF. CDR3 coding DNA: TGCAGCTTCCGGGACAGCAACACCGGGGAGCTGTTTTTT.

V usage is TRBV25-1 and J usage is TRBJ1-6, with 9 bases fitting TRBD1. The germline V gene encodes CDR1 MGHDK and CDR2 SYGVNS. The CDR3 is 16 amino acids. V gave up 3 bases and J gave up 9 bases; unmatched junction bases: 9. Written as DNA, the CDR3 is TGTGCCAGCAGTGACTCTAGACAGGGGGTGGTTTCACCCCTCCACTTT. It is translated as CASSDSRQGVVSPLHF.

The V gene is TRBV7-2, the J gene TRBJ2-1; tentative D call: TRBD1 (6 bases). Trimming took off 3 bases at V and 7 bases at J, with 16 bases between the two ends. Per germline, CDR1 SGHTA and CDR2 FQGNSA. The CDR3 has 15 residues. The CDR3 is CASSFGRGLVNEQFF. CDR3 DNA: TGTGCCAGCAGCTTCGGCAGGGGATTAGTAAATGAGCAGTTCTTC.

V gene TRBV18 combines with J gene TRBJ1-4, with unresolved D. The V gene lost 4 bases and the J gene lost 5 bases, with 5 bases spanning the gap. CDR1 is KGHSH and CDR2 is LQKENI in the germline V gene. The CDR3 extends over 12 amino acids. DNA of the CDR3: TGTGCCAGCTCACTGAGAAATGAAAAACTGTTTTTT. Amino acids: CASSLRNEKLFF. The full variable domain, completed using reference TRBV18 and TRBJ1-4, is NAGVMQNPRHLVRRRGQEARLRCSPMKGHSHVYWYRQLPEEGLKFMVYLQKENIIDESGMPKERFSAEFPKEGPSILRIQQVVRGDSAAYFCASSLRNEKLFFGSGTQLSVL.

The V call is TRBV10-3, the J call TRBJ2-3; TRBD2 agrees at 10 bases. The CDR3 length is 14 residues. Germline loops: CDR1 ENHRY, CDR2 SYGVKD. With V trimmed by 9 bases and J by 3 bases, 6 bases remained unmatched. The CDR3, as DNA: TGTGCCATAGGAGCGGGAGGGCCGACAGATACGCAGTATTTT. Amino acid sequence: CAIGAGGPTDTQYF.

J is TRBJ1-5 and V is TRBV15, with unresolved D. The CDR3 has 17 amino acids. V gave up 1 base and J gave up 7 bases, with 20 bases separating them. Germline V CDR1 and CDR2: LNHNV, YYDKDF (reference sequence). The CDR3 bases are TGTGCCACCAGCAGAGTCCTACCTAACTATTTGGCCCAGCCCCAGCATTTT. Its protein product is CATSRVLPNYLAQPQHF.

The chain links TRBV18 to TRBJ2-1; 10 bases are shared with TRBD2. The CDR3 totals 15 residues. After removal of 2 bases from V and 10 bases from J, the junction contained 8 bases not matched to a gene. Looked up from germline, CDR1 is KGHSH and CDR2 is LQKENI. DNA of the CDR3: TGTGCCAGCTCACCAAGAGCGGGAGGGATGGGGGAGCAGTTCTTC. This codes for CASSPRAGGMGEQFF.

This chain links TRBV7-9 with TRBJ2-5; 11 bases are shared with TRBD2. The germline gives CDR1 SEHNR, CDR2 FQNEAQ (reference sequence). V lost 4 bases and J lost 1; bases outside the gene matches: 2. CDR3 length: 15 residues. In DNA, the CDR3 is TGTGCCAGCAGCTGGACTAGCGGGCCCCAAGAGACCCAGTACTTC. Translation gives CASSWTSGPQETQYF.

The chain joins TRBV29-1 to TRBJ2-7; TRBD2 is a possible D gene (6 bases). The V end lost 4 bases, the J end lost 8 bases, and 18 bases lay between the germline ends. Looked up from germline, CDR1 is SQVTM and CDR2 is ANQGSEA. The CDR3 covers 13 residues. Here the CDR3 DNA reads TGCAGCGTTGGGGGACTCGGACCTACGAAGCAGTACTTC. Translating it yields CSVGGLGPTKQYF.

This clone was seen once. The chain's CDR3 is CASSQEQRGEKLFF. CDR3 nucleotides: TGCGCCAGCAGCCAAGAGCAGAGAGGAGAAAAACTGTTTTTT. V is TRBV4-1 and J is TRBJ1-4, with D unclear. Germline V gene data show CDR1 as MGHRA and CDR2 as YSYEKL. The CDR3 is 14 amino acids. V gave up 0 bases and J gave up 8 bases, with 10 bases separating them.

This clone was seen once. The CDR3: CASSIVRRTGANVLTF. CDR3 DNA: TGTGCCAGTAGTATAGTCAGGAGGACTGGGGCCAACGTCCTGACTTTC. This chain links TRBV19 with TRBJ2-6; D is possibly TRBD2 (5 bases). CDR3 size: 16 residues. The V gene's germline CDR1 is LNHDA and CDR2 SQIVND (reference sequence). Trimming removed 1 base at V and 2 bases at J, with 9 bases between.

The gene calls are TRBV5-1 and TRBJ2-4, with 13 bases identical to TRBD2. With 0 bases clipped from V and 8 bases from J, the junction kept 5 bases outside the gene matches. CDR3 length equals 16 residues. CDR1 and CDR2 from the germline V gene are SGHRS and YFSETQ. The CDR3 loop is CASSLALAGGQDIQYF. The CDR3, as DNA: TGCGCCAGCAGCTTGGCACTAGCGGGAGGGCAGGACATTCAGTACTTC.

V and J are TRBV10-3 and TRBJ2-3, with D perhaps matching TRBD1 (5 bases). Germline V lookup: CDR1 ENHRY, CDR2 SYGVKD. CDR3 length: 13 amino acids. The CDR3 DNA is TGTGCAACACAAGGGCAGGGAACAGATACGCAGTATTTT. Encoded protein: CATQGQGTDTQYF.

The chain links TRBV5-1 to TRBJ2-1; 9 bases align to TRBD2. Germline CDR1 reads SGHRS; CDR2 reads YFSETQ. V shed 4 bases and J 5 bases; nucleotides not matched to a gene: 7. The CDR3 spans 15 residues. In DNA, the CDR3 is TGCGCCAGCAGCCAGGGACTAGCTCCCGACAATGAGCAGTTCTTC. Its translation is CASSQGLAPDNEQFF.

This chain connects TRBV27 to TRBJ1-2; 8 bases match TRBD1. The CDR3 is made up of 14 amino acids. V trimming: 10 bases; J trimming: 5 bases; junction bases outside the gene matches: 12. The germline gives CDR1 MNHEY, CDR2 SMNVEV (reference sequence). CDR3 residues: CATHRTGSLYGYTF. As DNA, the CDR3 is TGTGCCACCCATAGGACAGGGTCCCTTTATGGCTACACCTTC.